This T cell receptor beta chain was captured by sequencing in a study of blood T cell repertoires in COVID-19. Study context: Samples came from the United States, Italy and Spain, spanning acute and convalescent COVID-19.

The V and J ends lost 1 base and 4 bases respectively, with 11 bases between them. The germline CDR1 and CDR2 sequences are MNHEY and SMNVEV (reference sequence). The CDR3 is 15 residues long. This clone came up once. Measured with immunoSEQ multiplex PCR; TCRdb has only the in-frame clones, and not every one. The repertoire holds around 73,000 clones, with around 82% as singletons. The rearrangement links TRBV27 to TRBJ1-5; D might be TRBD1 (6 bases). Input material: peripheral blood. This clonotype was sampled from a human donor in a cohort sampled during active COVID-19. Here the CDR3 reads CASSLFRGANQPQHF. The CDR3 DNA reads as TGTGCCAGCAGTTTATTTCGGGGGGCAAATCAGCCCCAGCATTTT.